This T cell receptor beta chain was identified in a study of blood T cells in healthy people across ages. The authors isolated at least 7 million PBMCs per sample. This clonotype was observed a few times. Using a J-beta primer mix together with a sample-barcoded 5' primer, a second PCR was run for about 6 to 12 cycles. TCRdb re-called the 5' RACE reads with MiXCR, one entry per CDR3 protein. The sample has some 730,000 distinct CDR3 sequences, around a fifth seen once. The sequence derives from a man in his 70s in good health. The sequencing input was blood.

This CDR3 reads CSVDFGEKLFF. In nucleotides, the CDR3 is TGCAGCGTTGATTTTGGGGAAAAACTGTTTTTT. V and J are TRBV29-1 and TRBJ1-4; D is undetermined. This CDR3 has 11 residues. The ends were cut back, 3 bases at V and 8 bases at J, with 7 bases in the middle. Looked up from germline, CDR1 is SQVTM and CDR2 is ANQGSEA.